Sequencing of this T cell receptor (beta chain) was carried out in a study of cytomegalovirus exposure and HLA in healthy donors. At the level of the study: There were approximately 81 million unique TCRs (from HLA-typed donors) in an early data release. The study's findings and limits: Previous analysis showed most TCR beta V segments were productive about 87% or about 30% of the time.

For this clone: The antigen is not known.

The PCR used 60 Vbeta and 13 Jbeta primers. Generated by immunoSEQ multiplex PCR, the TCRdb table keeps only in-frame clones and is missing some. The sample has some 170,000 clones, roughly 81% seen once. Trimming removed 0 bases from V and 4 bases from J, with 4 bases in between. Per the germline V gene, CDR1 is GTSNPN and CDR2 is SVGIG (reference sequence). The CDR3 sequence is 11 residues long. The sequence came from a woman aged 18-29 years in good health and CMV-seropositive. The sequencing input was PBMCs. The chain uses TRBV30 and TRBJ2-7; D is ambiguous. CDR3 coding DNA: TGTGCCTGGAGTGTACATTACGAGCAGTACTTC. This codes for CAWSVHYEQYF.